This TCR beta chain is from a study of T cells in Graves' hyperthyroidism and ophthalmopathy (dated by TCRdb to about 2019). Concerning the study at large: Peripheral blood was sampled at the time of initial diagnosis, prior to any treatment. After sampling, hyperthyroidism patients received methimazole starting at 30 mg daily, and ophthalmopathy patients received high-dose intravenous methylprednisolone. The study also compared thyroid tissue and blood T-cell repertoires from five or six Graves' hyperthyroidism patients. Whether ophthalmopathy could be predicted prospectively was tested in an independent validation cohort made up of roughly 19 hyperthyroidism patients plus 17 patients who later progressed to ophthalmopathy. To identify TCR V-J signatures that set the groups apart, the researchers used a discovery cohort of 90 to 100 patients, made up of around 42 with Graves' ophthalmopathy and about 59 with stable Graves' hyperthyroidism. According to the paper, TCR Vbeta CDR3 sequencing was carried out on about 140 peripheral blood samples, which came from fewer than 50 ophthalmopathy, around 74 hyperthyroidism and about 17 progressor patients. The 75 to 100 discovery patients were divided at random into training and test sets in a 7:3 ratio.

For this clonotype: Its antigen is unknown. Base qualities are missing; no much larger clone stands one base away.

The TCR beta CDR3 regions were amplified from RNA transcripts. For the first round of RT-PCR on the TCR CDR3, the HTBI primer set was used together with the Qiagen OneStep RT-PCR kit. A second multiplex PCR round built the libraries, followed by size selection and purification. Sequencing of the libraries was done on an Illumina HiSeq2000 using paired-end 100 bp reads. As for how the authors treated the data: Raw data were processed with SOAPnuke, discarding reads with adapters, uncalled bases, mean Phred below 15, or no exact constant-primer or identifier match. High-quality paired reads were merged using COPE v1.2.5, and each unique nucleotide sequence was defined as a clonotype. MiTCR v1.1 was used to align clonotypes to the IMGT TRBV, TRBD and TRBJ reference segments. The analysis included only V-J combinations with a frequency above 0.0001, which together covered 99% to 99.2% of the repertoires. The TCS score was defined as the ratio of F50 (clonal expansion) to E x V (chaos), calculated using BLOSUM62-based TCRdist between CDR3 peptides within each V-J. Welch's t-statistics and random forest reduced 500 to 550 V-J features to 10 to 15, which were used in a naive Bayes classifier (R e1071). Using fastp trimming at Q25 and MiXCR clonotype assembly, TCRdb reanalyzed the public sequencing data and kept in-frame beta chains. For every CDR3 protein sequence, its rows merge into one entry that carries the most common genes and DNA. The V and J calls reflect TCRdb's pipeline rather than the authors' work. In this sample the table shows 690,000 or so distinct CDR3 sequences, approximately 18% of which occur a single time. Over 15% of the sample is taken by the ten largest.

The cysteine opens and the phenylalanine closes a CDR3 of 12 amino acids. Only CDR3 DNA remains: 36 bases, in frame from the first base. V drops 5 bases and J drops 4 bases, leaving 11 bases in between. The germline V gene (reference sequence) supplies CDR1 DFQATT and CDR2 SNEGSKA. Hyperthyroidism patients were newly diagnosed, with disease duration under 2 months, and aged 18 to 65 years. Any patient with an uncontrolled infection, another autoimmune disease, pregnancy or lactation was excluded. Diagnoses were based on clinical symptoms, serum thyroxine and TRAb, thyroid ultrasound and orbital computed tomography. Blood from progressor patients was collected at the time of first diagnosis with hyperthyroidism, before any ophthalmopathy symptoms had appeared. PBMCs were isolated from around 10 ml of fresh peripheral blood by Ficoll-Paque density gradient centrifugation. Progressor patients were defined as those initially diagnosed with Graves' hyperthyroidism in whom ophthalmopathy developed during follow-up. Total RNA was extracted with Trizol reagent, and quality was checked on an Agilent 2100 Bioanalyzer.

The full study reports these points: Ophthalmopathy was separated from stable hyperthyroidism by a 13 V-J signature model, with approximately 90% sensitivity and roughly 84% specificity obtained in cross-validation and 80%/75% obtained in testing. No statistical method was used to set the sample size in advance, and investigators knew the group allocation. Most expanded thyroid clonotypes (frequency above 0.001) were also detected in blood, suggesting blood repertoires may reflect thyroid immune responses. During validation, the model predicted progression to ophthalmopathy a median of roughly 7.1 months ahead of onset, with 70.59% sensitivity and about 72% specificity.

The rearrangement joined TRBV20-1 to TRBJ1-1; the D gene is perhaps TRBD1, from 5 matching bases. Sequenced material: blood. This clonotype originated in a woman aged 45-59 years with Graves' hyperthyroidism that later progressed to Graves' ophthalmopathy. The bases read TGCAGTGCTGCCACCGGGACCACTGAAGCTTTCTTT. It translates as CSAATGTTEAFF.